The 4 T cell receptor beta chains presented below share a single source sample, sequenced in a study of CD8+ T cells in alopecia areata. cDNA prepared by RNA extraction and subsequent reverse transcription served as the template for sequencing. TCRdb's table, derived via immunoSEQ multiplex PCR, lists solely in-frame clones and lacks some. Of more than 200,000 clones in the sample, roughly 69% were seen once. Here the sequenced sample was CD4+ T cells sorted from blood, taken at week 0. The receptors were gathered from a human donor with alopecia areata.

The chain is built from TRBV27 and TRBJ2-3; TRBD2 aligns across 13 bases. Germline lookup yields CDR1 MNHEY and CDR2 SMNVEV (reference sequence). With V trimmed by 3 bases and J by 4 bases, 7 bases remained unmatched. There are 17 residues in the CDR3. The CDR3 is CASSFSLLAGGPDTQYF. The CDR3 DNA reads TGTGCCAGCAGTTTTTCCCTACTAGCGGGGGGGCCAGATACGCAGTATTTT.

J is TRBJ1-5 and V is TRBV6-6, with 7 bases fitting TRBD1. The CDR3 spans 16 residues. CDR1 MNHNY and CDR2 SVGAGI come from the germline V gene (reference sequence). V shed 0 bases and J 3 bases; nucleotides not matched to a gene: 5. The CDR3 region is CASSYSPTGNNQPQHF. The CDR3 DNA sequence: TGTGCCAGCAGTTACTCCCCGACAGGGAACAATCAGCCCCAGCATTTT.

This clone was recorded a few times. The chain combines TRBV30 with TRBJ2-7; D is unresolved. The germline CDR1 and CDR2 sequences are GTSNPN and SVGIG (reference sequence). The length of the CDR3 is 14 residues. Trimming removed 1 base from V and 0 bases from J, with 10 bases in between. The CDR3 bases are TGTGCCTGGAGTGGGCCGCCGCCCTCCTACGAGCAGTACTTC. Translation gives CAWSGPPPSYEQYF.

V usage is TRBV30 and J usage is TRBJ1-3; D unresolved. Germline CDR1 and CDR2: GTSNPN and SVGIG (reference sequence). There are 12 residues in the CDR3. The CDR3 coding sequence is TGTACACTTACCAGCTCTGGAAACACCATATATTTT. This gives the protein CTLTSSGNTIYF. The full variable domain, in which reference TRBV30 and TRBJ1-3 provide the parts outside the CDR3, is SQTIHQWPATLVQPVGSPLSLECTVEGTSNPNLYWYRQAAGRGLQLLFYSVGIGQISSEVPQNLSASRPQDRQFILSSKKLLLSDSGFYLCTLTSSGNTIYFGEGSWLTVV.